What follows are 22 T cell receptor beta chains derived from one specimen sequenced in a study of identical twins. TCRdb redid the calling of the 5' RACE reads with MiXCR, one entry per CDR3 protein. In the table there are 500,000 to 650,000 distinct CDR3 sequences, under 8.5% of which are singletons. The same sample was also studied in work on yellow fever vaccine responses in identical twins.

Material for sequencing was PBMCs. The receptors shown here come from a woman between 18 and 29 years old in good health.

This clonotype has a count of ten or more. The V gene is TRBV29-1, the J gene TRBJ1-4; no clear D. From germline, CDR1 is SQVTM and CDR2 ANQGSEA. Trimming stripped 2 bases from V and 10 bases from J, with 8 bases between. This CDR3 is built from 11 residues. The CDR3 bases are TGCAGCGTTGAATTACAAGGAAAACTGTTTTTT. This encodes CSVELQGKLFF.

V is TRBV10-3 and J is TRBJ1-3, with D possibly matching TRBD1 (5 bases). The germline V gene encodes CDR1 ENHRY and CDR2 SYGVKD. Between the trimmed V and J ends, which lost 11 bases and 0 bases, there was a span of 17 bases. The CDR3 extends over 15 amino acids. The CDR3 region is CAASGPDSSGNTIYF. The CDR3 DNA is TGTGCCGCCAGTGGGCCCGACAGCTCTGGAAACACCATATATTTT.

The table lists this clonotype with a few counts. J is TRBJ2-2 and V is TRBV2, with no clear D. V lost 2 bases and J 8 bases, leaving 6 bases between the germline ends. The CDR3 has 12 amino acids. The germline gives CDR1 SNHLY, CDR2 FYNNEI. CDR3 protein: CASSEHSGELFF. CDR3 in DNA: TGTGCCAGCAGTGAACACTCAGGGGAGCTGTTTTTT.

This clonotype appeared a few times. This chain connects TRBV19 to TRBJ2-2; D not resolved. Germline CDR1 LNHDA, CDR2 SQIVND (reference sequence). This CDR3 spans 15 amino acids. V was cut by 4 bases and J by 0 bases, with 9 bases left in between. CDR3 loop: CASSKAQTNTGELFF. Written as DNA, the CDR3 is TGTGCCAGTAGTAAAGCCCAAACGAACACCGGGGAGCTGTTTTTT.

This chain joins TRBV24-1 and TRBJ2-4; TRBD2 agrees at 10 bases. Trimming at V came to 0 bases and at J to 0 bases, leaving 10 bases not matched to a gene. The CDR3 is made up of 20 amino acids. Germline-derived CDR1 and CDR2 are KGHDR and SFDVKD. The CDR3 region has the DNA TGTGCCACCAGTGATTTGTCGAGGCTAGCGGGAGTGATAGCCAAAAACATTCAGTACTTC. It translates to CATSDLSRLAGVIAKNIQYF.

This clonotype was found a few times. CDR3 coding DNA: TGCAGTGCTAGAGACCCTAGCGGGGTTGGGCAGTACGTC. Residues: CSARDPSGVGQYV. The chain has TRBV20-1 and TRBJ2-7; 9 bases are a match to TRBD2. The V and J ends lost 0 bases and 9 bases, in that order; junction bases with no gene match: 6. The CDR3 totals 13 residues. The germline V gene has CDR1 DFQATT and CDR2 SNEGSKA (reference sequence).

This clonotype has a count of ten or more. This sequence joins TRBV29-1 and TRBJ1-1; D may be TRBD1 (6 bases). The germline V and J ends were trimmed by 6 bases and 2 bases, with 13 bases remaining between them. The CDR3 is 13 residues long. In germline, CDR1 is SQVTM, CDR2 ANQGSEA. CDR3 protein: CSVRTDYNTEAFF. The CDR3 bases are TGCAGCGTACGGACAGATTATAACACTGAAGCTTTCTTT.

This clonotype was counted a few times. This chain uses TRBV2 with TRBJ2-7; weak D call: TRBD1 (6 bases). Germline V gene lookup returns CDR1 SNHLY and CDR2 FYNNEI. Trimming took off 3 bases at V and 5 bases at J, with 14 bases between the two ends. This CDR3 is 14 amino acids long. The CDR3 region has the DNA TGTGCCAGCAGTGATTTTCGGCAGGGGAACGAGCAGTACTTC. Protein: CASSDFRQGNEQYF.

The chain has TRBV20-1 and TRBJ2-7; 12 bases are shared with TRBD2. V gave up 3 bases and J gave up 0 bases; unmatched junction bases: 6. Per the germline V gene, CDR1 is DFQATT and CDR2 is SNEGSKA (reference sequence). The length of the CDR3 is 16 residues. The CDR3 reads CSASPTSGGLSYEQYV. The CDR3 DNA is TGCAGTGCTAGTCCGACTAGCGGGGGCCTCTCCTACGAGCAGTACGTC.

This clonotype appeared many times. Written as DNA, the CDR3 is TGTGCCAGCAGACCGCCGGGACTTAGAGGGGGTACGCAGTATTTT. It encodes CASRPPGLRGGTQYF. This chain links TRBV6-1 with TRBJ2-3; either TRBD1 or TRBD2 may fit D (6 bases each). Trimming took 6 bases from V and 8 from J, leaving 21 bases between them. Per the germline V gene, CDR1 is MNHNS and CDR2 is SASEGT. This CDR3 is built from 15 residues.

At least ten counts were recorded for this clonotype. This chain links TRBV7-9 with TRBJ1-1, with a possible D match to TRBD1 (6 bases). From germline, CDR1 is SEHNR and CDR2 FQNEAQ (reference sequence). This CDR3 contains 16 residues. Between the trimmed V and J ends, which lost 5 bases and 1 base, there was a span of 17 bases. The CDR3: CASSPLEGGKNTEAFF. The CDR3 region has the DNA TGTGCCAGCAGCCCCCTAGAAGGGGGGAAGAACACTGAAGCTTTCTTT.

The chain employs TRBV2 and TRBJ2-1; D perhaps matches TRBD2 (6 bases). Germline CDR1 is SNHLY and CDR2 is FYNNEI. Trimming shortened V by 6 bases and J by 8 bases, and 29 bases separated the two germline ends. The CDR3 loop spans 18 amino acids. CDR3 loop: CASRDPDYLVGPGDEQFF. CDR3 sequence (DNA): TGTGCCAGCAGGGACCCGGACTACCTAGTTGGTCCTGGGGATGAGCAGTTCTTC.

This clonotype was seen once. This rearrangement joins TRBV20-1 to TRBJ2-5, with D possibly called TRBD1 or TRBD2 (6 bases each). The CDR3 contains 13 residues. Trimming removed 4 bases at V and 5 bases at J, with 14 bases between. Germline loops: CDR1 DFQATT, CDR2 SNEGSKA (reference sequence). Here the CDR3 reads CSATRLGGETQYF. The CDR3 DNA reads TGCAGTGCTACCCGACTAGGGGGGGAGACCCAGTACTTC.

The genes are TRBV7-6 and TRBJ1-5; unclear D gene. V was shortened by 5 bases and J by 7 bases, with 15 bases between the two germline ends. CDR3 length: 14 residues. Germline lookup yields CDR1 SGHVS and CDR2 FNYEAQ. CDR3: CASSAGSANQPQHF. CDR3 DNA sequence: TGTGCCAGCAGCGCAGGTTCTGCGAACCAGCCCCAGCATTTT.

Ten or more counts support this clonotype. The rearrangement joins TRBV11-2 to TRBJ2-7, with D uncertain. The V gene lost 4 bases and the J gene lost 6 bases, with 10 bases spanning the gap. The CDR3 covers 12 residues. The germline CDR1 and CDR2 sequences are SGHAT and FQNNGV. The CDR3 sequence is CASSSTPPEQYF. The CDR3 DNA reads as TGTGCCAGCAGCTCCACCCCCCCCGAGCAGTACTTC. Looking up the rest from reference TRBV11-2 and TRBJ2-7 gives the full variable domain: EAGVAQSPRYKIIEKRQSVAFWCNPISGHATLYWYQQILGQGPKLLIQFQNNGVVDDSQLPKDRFSAERLKGVDSTLKIQPAKLEDSAVYLCASSSTPPEQYFGPGTRLTVT.

This clonotype was recorded a few times. V is TRBV29-1 and J is TRBJ1-2; TRBD1 aligns across 8 bases. J gave up 2 bases and V 4 bases, and 3 bases lay outside the gene matches. The CDR3 runs 13 residues. The germline gives CDR1 SQVTM, CDR2 ANQGSEA. As DNA, the CDR3 is TGCAGCGTTGTCCAGGGGGCAAACTATGGCTACACCTTC. It is translated as CSVVQGANYGYTF.

The table lists this clonotype with a few counts. V gene TRBV12-5 combines with J gene TRBJ2-1, with TRBD1 matching 8 bases. Losses at the gene ends were 0 bases for V and 6 bases for J; bases not matched to a gene: 13. The CDR3 has 18 residues. Germline assignment: CDR1 LGHNT and CDR2 FRNRAP. The CDR3 is CASGLVRDTGTGSNEQFF. In DNA form, the CDR3 reads TGTGCTAGTGGTTTGGTACGGGACACCGGGACAGGTTCCAATGAGCAGTTCTTC. Together with reference TRBV12-5 and TRBJ2-1, the CDR3 gives the full variable domain: DARVTQTPRHKVTEMGQEVTMRCQPILGHNTVFWYRQTMMQGLELLAYFRNRAPLDDSGMPKDRFSAEMPDATLATLKIQPSEPRDSAVYFCASGLVRDTGTGSNEQFFGPGTRLTVL.

The chain recombines TRBV29-1 with TRBJ2-7; D remains unclear. Trimming cost V 0 bases and J 1 base, with 4 bases left between them. The CDR3 covers 12 residues. Germline V gene data show CDR1 as SQVTM and CDR2 as ANQGSEA. The CDR3 here is CSVEDESYEQYV. As DNA, the CDR3 is TGCAGCGTTGAAGATGAATCCTACGAGCAGTACGTC.

There are a few counts of this clonotype. V gene TRBV7-9 combines with J gene TRBJ2-5; the D gene is possibly TRBD2 (5 bases). Germline V gene lookup returns CDR1 SEHNR and CDR2 FQNEAQ (reference sequence). This CDR3 has 15 residues. Trimming shortened V by 5 bases and J by 0 bases, and 13 bases separated the two germline ends. The CDR3 region has the DNA TGTGCCAGCAGCCCCAAGGACTGGTACCAAGAGACCCAGTACTTC. It encodes CASSPKDWYQETQYF.

This clonotype has more than one count but fewer than ten. This rearrangement joins TRBV27 to TRBJ2-7; TRBD1 is a possible D gene (6 bases). The V end was cut by 6 bases, the J end by 0 bases, with 9 bases between. CDR1 MNHEY and CDR2 SMNVEV come from the germline V gene (reference sequence). This CDR3 has 13 amino acids. The CDR3 DNA follows: TGTGCCAGCAGGGGGGCAACCTCCTACGAGCAGTACGTC. Its translation: CASRGATSYEQYV.

This clonotype was counted a few times. The V call is TRBV27, the J call TRBJ2-1; 10 bases map to TRBD2. Germline V lookup: CDR1 MNHEY, CDR2 SMNVEV (reference sequence). Trimming removed 5 bases from V and 3 bases from J; junction bases left unmatched: 7. The CDR3 runs to 16 residues. The CDR3, as DNA: TGTGCCAGCAGTCGACCTAGCGGGAGACTCTACAATGAGCAGTTCTTC. Translation: CASSRPSGRLYNEQFF.

Ten or more counts support this clonotype. This chain uses TRBV2 with TRBJ2-1, with 9 bases fitting TRBD2. The CDR3 length is 14 residues. Trimming at V came to 7 bases and at J to 4 bases, leaving 5 bases not matched to a gene. CDR1 is SNHLY and CDR2 is FYNNEI in the germline V gene. The CDR3, as DNA: TGTGCCAGCACCCCTAGCGGGACTTACAATGAGCAGTTCTTC. This encodes CASTPSGTYNEQFF.